This T cell receptor (beta chain) was recovered during a study of patients and donors after allogeneic stem cell transplantation (dated by TCRdb to 2020 to 2022). Deletion took 0 bases off V and 2 bases off J, with a span of 11 bases between the germline ends. Taken from the germline V gene, the CDR1 and CDR2 loops are LGHNA and YSLEER. Including the terminal cysteine and phenylalanine, the CDR3 comprises 15 residues. The kept DNA is CDR3 alone, 45 bases in frame from the first base. To prepare the library, RT-PCR was applied. Sequencing was performed on a NextSeq 550. TCRdb itself trimmed the public reads at Q25 with fastp, ran MiXCR and retained productive beta chains. For every CDR3 protein sequence, its rows merge into one entry that carries the most common genes and DNA. The sample profile shows approximately 38,000 distinct CDR3 sequences; roughly 29% of them were found once. The ten biggest clones cover 60% to 80% of the sample.

Concerning this clonotype itself: Its antigen has not been determined. Base quality data are lacking; no much larger clone is found one base away.

Recombination joined TRBV4-3 with TRBJ2-7; the D match is possibly TRBD1 or TRBD2, with 5 bases aligned in each. Sequencing was done on a sample of blood, either unsorted or a sorted T cell fraction (not recorded which). The receptor was isolated from a human donor who was either an allogeneic HSCT recipient or a stem cell or donor lymphocyte infusion donor (not recorded which). It is not recorded whose cells these are; they may come from a transplant donor. The DNA sequence is given as TGCGCCAGCAGCCAAGATCGGGGCAGGGCCTACGAGCAGTACTTC. Its protein is CASSQDRGRAYEQYF.